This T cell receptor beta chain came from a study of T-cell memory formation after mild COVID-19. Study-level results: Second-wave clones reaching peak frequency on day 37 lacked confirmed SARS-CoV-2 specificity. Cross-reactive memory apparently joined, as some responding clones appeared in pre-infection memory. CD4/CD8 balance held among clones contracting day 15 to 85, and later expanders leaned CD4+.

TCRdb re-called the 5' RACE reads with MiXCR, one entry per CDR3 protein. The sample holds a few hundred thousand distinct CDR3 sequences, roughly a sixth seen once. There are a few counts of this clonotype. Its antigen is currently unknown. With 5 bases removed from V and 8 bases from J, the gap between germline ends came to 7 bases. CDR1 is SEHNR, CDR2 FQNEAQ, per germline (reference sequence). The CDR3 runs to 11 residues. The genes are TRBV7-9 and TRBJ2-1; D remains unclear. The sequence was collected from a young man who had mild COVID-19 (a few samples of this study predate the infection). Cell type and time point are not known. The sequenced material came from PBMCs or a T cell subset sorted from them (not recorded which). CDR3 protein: CASSRGYEQFF. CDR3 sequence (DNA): TGTGCCAGCAGCCGCGGCTATGAGCAGTTCTTC.